Shown below are 32 T cell receptor beta chains from a single sample sequenced in a study of cytomegalovirus exposure and HLA in healthy donors. This PCR relied on a set of 60 Vbeta primers and 13 Jbeta primers. This table comes from immunoSEQ multiplex PCR, and its TCRdb copy is limited to in-frame clones, with some not included. Recorded for this sample: tens of thousands of clones. The source material was PBMCs. These receptors were obtained from a woman aged 55-69 years in good health and CMV-seropositive.

This chain connects TRBV11-2 to TRBJ2-3, with D uncertain. The CDR3 is 15 amino acids. Germline V gene sequence: CDR1 SGHAT, CDR2 FQNNGV. V lost 6 bases to trimming and J lost 2 bases, with 15 bases between them. The DNA of the CDR3 is TGTGCCAGCAGTATCCTTGTAGCCTACACAGATACGCAGTATTTT. It specifies CASSILVAYTDTQYF. Variable domain in full (rest from reference TRBV11-2 and TRBJ2-3): EAGVAQSPRYKIIEKRQSVAFWCNPISGHATLYWYQQILGQGPKLLIQFQNNGVVDDSQLPKDRFSAERLKGVDSTLKIQPAKLEDSAVYLCASSILVAYTDTQYFGPGTRLTVL.

This chain joins TRBV11-3 and TRBJ1-3; 7 bases agree with TRBD1. This CDR3 has 15 amino acids. V lost 4 bases to trimming and J lost 4 bases; unmatched junction nucleotides: 7. Germline assignment: CDR1 SGHNT and CDR2 YENEEA. CDR3 in amino acids: CASSSRQGGGNTIYF. CDR3 nucleotide sequence: TGTGCCAGCAGCTCCCGACAGGGCGGCGGAAACACCATATATTTT.

This chain uses TRBV11-2 with TRBJ2-7; 10 nucleotides agree with TRBD2. The germline V gene encodes CDR1 SGHAT and CDR2 FQNNGV. This CDR3 region has 14 residues. V trimming: 1 base; J trimming: 5 bases; junction bases outside the gene matches: 2. DNA for the CDR3: TGTGCCAGCAGCTTAGTAGCGGGGGGCCACGAGCAGTACTTC. It yields the protein CASSLVAGGHEQYF.

The chain couples TRBV29-1 to TRBJ2-2, with a possible D match to TRBD2 (6 bases). The germline V gene has CDR1 SQVTM and CDR2 ANQGSEA. The V gene lost 3 bases and the J gene lost 0 bases, with 8 bases spanning the gap. The CDR3 contains 14 residues. CDR3 in amino acids: CSVEEGTNTGELFF. The CDR3 DNA reads as TGCAGCGTTGAGGAGGGGACGAACACCGGGGAGCTGTTTTTT.

The genes are TRBV19 and TRBJ1-5, with a weak D call TRBD1 (5 bases). The germline V gene encodes CDR1 LNHDA and CDR2 SQIVND (reference sequence). Trimming stripped 8 bases from V and 6 bases from J, with 20 bases between. The CDR3 contains 15 residues. CDR3 in amino acids: CASVAPRRGGQPQHF. CDR3 in DNA: TGTGCCAGTGTAGCCCCTCGGAGGGGTGGTCAGCCCCAGCATTTT.

The rearrangement joins TRBV2 to TRBJ2-5, with 7 bases lining up with TRBD1. CDR3 size: 16 residues. The ends lost 2 bases at V and 5 bases at J; junction bases unmatched: 11. In germline, CDR1 is SNHLY, CDR2 FYNNEI. The CDR3 spells CASSEIFGRGTETQYF. Written as DNA, the CDR3 is TGTGCCAGCAGTGAAATATTTGGCAGGGGGACGGAGACCCAGTACTTC.

This chain uses TRBV29-1 with TRBJ2-1, with D perhaps TRBD2 (5 bases). Looked up from germline, CDR1 is SQVTM and CDR2 is ANQGSEA. Between the trimmed V and J ends, which lost 7 bases and 0 bases, there was a span of 16 bases. The CDR3 sequence is 15 residues long. The CDR3 coding sequence is TGCAGCGCCCGAACCCCGGGGATCTCCTACAATGAGCAGTTCTTC. Translating gives CSARTPGISYNEQFF.

This chain uses TRBV5-1 with TRBJ1-1, with 8 positions matching TRBD1. V gave up 0 bases and J gave up 5 bases; unmatched junction bases: 6. The CDR3 spans 15 residues. Germline V CDR1 and CDR2: SGHRS, YFSETQ. The CDR3 protein is CASSLGQGSRTEAFF. DNA of the CDR3: TGCGCCAGCAGCTTGGGACAGGGGAGTAGGACTGAAGCTTTCTTT.

CDR3 sequence (DNA): TGCGCCAGCAGCTTGGGGACAGGGGGCCAGCCCCAGCATTTT. Translated: CASSLGTGGQPQHF. This rearrangement joins TRBV5-1 to TRBJ1-5; TRBD1 agrees at 11 bases. This CDR3 contains 14 residues. Trimming at V came to 0 bases and at J to 7 bases, leaving 0 bases not matched to a gene. CDR1 is SGHRS, CDR2 YFSETQ, per germline.

The chain links TRBV6-1 to TRBJ1-2, with 8 bases matching TRBD1. J was trimmed by 4 bases and V by 3 bases; bases with no gene match: 7. The V gene's germline CDR1 is MNHNS and CDR2 SASEGT. The CDR3 loop spans 15 amino acids. CDR3 coding DNA: TGTGCCAGCAGTGATGGACAGGGTCGGCGCTATGGCTACACCTTC. Amino acid sequence: CASSDGQGRRYGYTF.

The CDR3 sequence is CASSQARQSGWGYTF. In DNA form, the CDR3 reads TGCGCCAGCAGCCAAGCCAGACAGTCTGGTTGGGGCTACACCTTC. This chain connects TRBV4-1 to TRBJ1-2, with D possibly TRBD1 on 5 matching bases. This CDR3 is built from 15 residues. Germline-derived CDR1 and CDR2 are MGHRA and YSYEKL. V shed 1 base and J shed 8 bases, with 17 bases lying between them.

The rearrangement links TRBV10-3 to TRBJ2-7; D possibly corresponds to TRBD2 (5 bases). With 5 bases removed from V and 7 bases from J, the gap between germline ends came to 18 bases. Per the germline V gene, CDR1 is ENHRY and CDR2 is SYGVKD. CDR3 length: 14 amino acids. The CDR3 coding sequence is TGTGCCATCAGTAGCGGCCTCACTTCCCCGGAGCAGTACTTC. Protein product: CAISSGLTSPEQYF.

The chain couples TRBV6-5 to TRBJ1-2; D gene unclear. The CDR3 is 11 amino acids. Germline V gene data show CDR1 as MNHEY and CDR2 as SVGAGI. The V gene lost 7 bases and the J gene lost 4 bases, with 7 bases spanning the gap. CDR3 sequence reads: CASTTGYGYTF. DNA of the CDR3: TGTGCCAGCACCACCGGCTATGGCTACACCTTC.

V is TRBV4-2 and J is TRBJ2-3; the match to TRBD2 covers 11 bases. The CDR3 is made up of 18 amino acids. V lost 4 bases and J lost 4; bases outside the gene matches: 13. Per the germline V gene, CDR1 is LGHNA and CDR2 is YNFKEQ. This CDR3 is CASSPPGSSGGGADTQYF. CDR3 bases: TGTGCCAGCAGCCCTCCCGGGAGTAGCGGGGGGGGAGCAGATACGCAGTATTTT.

The chain combines TRBV19 with TRBJ1-2; possibly TRBD1 for D (6 bases). CDR3 length: 13 amino acids. V dropped 5 bases and J dropped 8 bases, with 15 bases sitting between them. Germline values: CDR1 LNHDA, CDR2 SQIVND (reference sequence). CDR3 bases: TGTGCCAGTAGTGACCGGGACATAAAGGGCTACACCTTC. It codes for CASSDRDIKGYTF. Filled out from reference TRBV19 and TRBJ1-2, the complete variable domain reads DGGITQSPKYLFRKEGQNVTLSCEQNLNHDAMYWYRQDPGQGLRLIYYSQIVNDFQKGDIAEGYSVSREKKESFPLTVTSAQKNPTAFYLCASSDRDIKGYTFGSGTRLTVV.

This chain joins TRBV29-1 and TRBJ1-2; D is undetermined. Trimming removed 0 bases from V and 8 bases from J, with 19 bases in between. Germline loops: CDR1 SQVTM, CDR2 ANQGSEA. The CDR3 runs 15 residues. The CDR3, as DNA: TGCAGCGTTGAAGAGGGCGAAAGAACTAGAGACGGCTACACCTTC. Protein: CSVEEGERTRDGYTF. Combining the CDR3 with reference TRBV29-1 and TRBJ1-2 gives the whole variable domain SAVISQKPSRDICQRGTSLTIQCQVDSQVTMMFWYRQQPGQSLTLIATANQGSEATYESGFVIDKFPISRPNLTFSTLTVSNMSPEDSSIYLCSVEEGERTRDGYTFGSGTRLTVV.

The J gene is TRBJ2-3, the V gene TRBV5-5, with 13 nucleotides matching TRBD2. The V gene end was trimmed by 4 bases and the J gene end by 3 bases; junction bases not matched to a gene: 5. CDR1 is SGHKS, CDR2 YYEKEE, per germline (reference sequence). The CDR3 runs to 16 residues. CDR3 loop: CASSGGLAGWTDTQYF. As DNA, the CDR3 is TGTGCCAGCAGCGGGGGACTAGCGGGATGGACAGATACGCAGTATTTT. Complete variable domain (other parts from reference TRBV5-5 and TRBJ2-3): DAGVTQSPTHLIKTRGQQVTLRCSPISGHKSVSWYQQVLGQGPQFIFQYYEKEERGRGNFPDRFSARQFPNYSSELNVNALLLGDSALYLCASSGGLAGWTDTQYFGPGTRLTVL.

The CDR3, as DNA: TGTGCCAGCAGTGCGGGGACAGGGGGCAGGGGCTACACCTTC. Amino acids: CASSAGTGGRGYTF. The gene calls are TRBV6-1 and TRBJ1-2; the match to TRBD1 covers 12 bases. Germline CDR1 is MNHNS and CDR2 is SASEGT. The CDR3 covers 14 residues. Germline trimming cut 4 bases from V and 8 bases from J; bases unmatched to any gene: 5.

This chain links TRBV5-1 with TRBJ1-1, with TRBD1 matching 7 bases. J was trimmed by 0 bases and V by 4 bases; bases with no gene match: 6. This CDR3 has 15 amino acids. The germline V gene encodes CDR1 SGHRS and CDR2 YFSETQ. CDR3: CASSPRQGMNTEAFF. In nucleotides, the CDR3 is TGCGCCAGCAGCCCCCGACAGGGAATGAACACTGAAGCTTTCTTT. Variable domain in full (rest from reference TRBV5-1 and TRBJ1-1): KAGVTQTPRYLIKTRGQQVTLSCSPISGHRSVSWYQQTPGQGLQFLFEYFSETQRNKGNFPGRFSGRQFSNSRSEMNVSTLELGDSALYLCASSPRQGMNTEAFFGQGTRLTVV.

Remarks on this clone: One end of the junction does not line up with germline, which may come from a read error. The chain couples TRBV28 to TRBJ2-7; 8 bases align to TRBD1. The CDR3 sequence is 11 residues long. Germline values: CDR1 MDHEN, CDR2 SYDVKM. The CDR3 DNA sequence: TGTGCCAGCAGCAGTGTGGGACAGGTTTCCTTC. Encoded protein: CASSSVGQVSF.

The rearrangement links TRBV7-8 to TRBJ1-2, with a tentative D call TRBD1 (6 bases). The CDR3 extends over 13 amino acids. Germline V gene data show CDR1 as SGHVS and CDR2 as FQNEAQ. The ends were cut back, 5 bases at V and 6 bases at J, with 13 bases in the middle. The CDR3: CASSHREGNGYTF. The CDR3 DNA sequence: TGTGCCAGCAGCCACAGGGAAGGGAATGGCTACACCTTC.

V gene TRBV28 combines with J gene TRBJ2-7; a weak D match, TRBD1 (6 bases). From germline, CDR1 is MDHEN and CDR2 SYDVKM. This CDR3 has 16 residues. Trimming cost V 4 bases and J 6 bases, with 22 bases left between them. This CDR3 reads CASSSPQVQGGGEQYF. Written as DNA, the CDR3 is TGTGCCAGCAGTTCGCCTCAAGTACAGGGCGGTGGCGAGCAGTACTTC.

The V call is TRBV19, the J call TRBJ2-7; 9 bases align to TRBD1. CDR1 is LNHDA, CDR2 SQIVND, per germline (reference sequence). V dropped 6 bases and J dropped 0; count of bases not matched to a gene: 6. The CDR3 covers 15 residues. CDR3 nucleotides: TGTGCCAGTAGGGCGGGGACAGGGAGCTCCTACGAGCAGTACTTC. Protein: CASRAGTGSSYEQYF.

The chain is built from TRBV2 and TRBJ1-3, with TRBD1 matching 10 bases. Germline loops: CDR1 SNHLY, CDR2 FYNNEI. This CDR3 contains 17 residues. Trimming cost V 6 bases and J 0 bases; bases outside gene matches: 8. In DNA form, the CDR3 reads TGTGCCAGCAGCCCCATCGGACAGGGGGGCTCTGGAAACACCATATATTTT. Translation gives CASSPIGQGGSGNTIYF.

The chain carries TRBV28 and TRBJ1-1; 9 bases line up with TRBD1. After removal of 6 bases from V and 6 bases from J, the junction contained 8 bases not matched to a gene. This CDR3 region has 14 residues. Germline CDR1 and CDR2: MDHEN and SYDVKM. Here the CDR3 DNA reads TGTGCCAGCAGAAGTGGGACAGGGTTACCTGAAGCTTTCTTT. It specifies CASRSGTGLPEAFF.

The gene calls are TRBV19 and TRBJ1-1, with D hard to call. CDR3 size: 14 residues. The germline V gene encodes CDR1 LNHDA and CDR2 SQIVND (reference sequence). V was shortened by 3 bases and J by 1 base, with 9 bases between the two germline ends. The CDR3 region is CASSIPSRNTEAFF. Written as DNA, the CDR3 is TGTGCCAGTAGTATCCCCTCTAGGAACACTGAAGCTTTCTTT.

The chain couples TRBV10-3 to TRBJ2-2, with 10 bases that match TRBD2. J lost 5 bases, V lost 3 bases, and 3 bases had no gene match. Germline loops: CDR1 ENHRY, CDR2 SYGVKD. This CDR3 has 15 residues. CDR3 loop: CAISDGAGGTGELFF. CDR3 nucleotide sequence: TGTGCCATCAGTGACGGAGCGGGGGGGACCGGGGAGCTGTTTTTT.

The chain links TRBV5-1 to TRBJ1-1, with unresolved D. Trimming removed 0 bases from V and 4 bases from J, with 13 bases in between. In germline, CDR1 is SGHRS, CDR2 YFSETQ. This CDR3 has 15 amino acids. The CDR3 DNA follows: TGCGCCAGCAGCTTGGCCGCGTCACGGGGCACTGAAGCTTTCTTT. Translation: CASSLAASRGTEAFF.

As DNA, the CDR3 is TGCGCCAGCAGCTCAAGACAGGGCTCTGGAAACACCATATATTTT. Protein: CASSSRQGSGNTIYF. The chain employs TRBV5-1 and TRBJ1-3; TRBD1 aligns across 7 bases. Germline CDR1 reads SGHRS; CDR2 reads YFSETQ. This CDR3 comprises 15 residues. V was pared by 3 bases and J by 0 bases, with 3 bases of the junction left unmatched. Together with reference TRBV5-1 and TRBJ1-3, the CDR3 gives the full variable domain: KAGVTQTPRYLIKTRGQQVTLSCSPISGHRSVSWYQQTPGQGLQFLFEYFSETQRNKGNFPGRFSGRQFSNSRSEMNVSTLELGDSALYLCASSSRQGSGNTIYFGEGSWLTVV.

This chain connects TRBV7-9 to TRBJ2-3; D is perhaps TRBD1 (6 bases). Between the trimmed V and J ends, which lost 6 bases and 5 bases, there was a span of 15 bases. Germline values: CDR1 SEHNR, CDR2 FQNEAQ (reference sequence). The CDR3 is made up of 14 amino acids. The CDR3 region is CASRAGFRGDTQYF. DNA of the CDR3: TGTGCCAGCAGAGCTGGGTTCAGGGGAGATACGCAGTATTTT. The whole variable domain, remainder taken from reference TRBV7-9 and TRBJ2-3, is DTGVSQNPRHKITKRGQNVTFRCDPISEHNRLYWYRQTLGQGPEFLTYFQNEAQLEKSRLLSDRFSAERPKGSFSTLEIQRTEQGDSAMYLCASRAGFRGDTQYFGPGTRLTVL.

The chain links TRBV6-6 to TRBJ2-7, with D perhaps matching TRBD2 (5 bases). This CDR3 has 16 amino acids. The germline V gene has CDR1 MNHNY and CDR2 SVGAGI (reference sequence). Trimming pared 7 bases from V and 2 bases from J, leaving 21 bases between. The CDR3 reads CASTQDGPGGAYEQYF. CDR3 coding DNA: TGTGCCAGCACCCAGGACGGACCCGGAGGCGCCTACGAGCAGTACTTC.

The rearrangement uses TRBV6-1 and TRBJ2-7; 11 bases match TRBD2. The CDR3 length is 14 residues. Germline CDR1 reads MNHNS; CDR2 reads SASEGT. Unmatched junction bases numbered 3, after V lost 3 bases and J lost 5 bases. The CDR3 DNA is TGTGCCAGCAGTGAGTTAGCGGGGGGGAACGAGCAGTACTTC. This encodes CASSELAGGNEQYF.